Each of the 19 T cell receptor beta chains below was sequenced from the same sample in a study of blood T cell repertoires in COVID-19. Sequencing was performed with immunoSEQ multiplex PCR; in TCRdb, only in-frame clones are kept and a portion is missing. The sample carries some 390,000 clones, about 87% recorded once. Source material: peripheral blood. The receptor source for this set is a woman aged 60-70 years with COVID-19, enrolled during active disease.

This clone was seen just once. The sample has other DNA sequences that encode this CDR3 too. The chain employs TRBV5-1 and TRBJ1-1; TRBD1 might be the D (6 bases). Germline V gene sequence: CDR1 SGHRS, CDR2 YFSETQ. The CDR3 has 13 amino acids. V was clipped by 2 bases and J by 1 base, with 6 bases between them. The CDR3 region has the DNA TGCGCCAGCAGCTTAGGGGGGAACACTGAAGCTTTCTTT. Its translation is CASSLGGNTEAFF.

As regards this clone: Different DNA sequences within this sample yield the same CDR3. The chain combines TRBV7-2 with TRBJ1-1; TRBD1 agrees at 10 bases. The CDR3 loop spans 14 amino acids. V dropped 6 bases and J dropped 1; count of bases not matched to a gene: 2. Germline V gene lookup returns CDR1 SGHTA and CDR2 FQGNSA. CDR3 nucleotides: TGTGCCAGCAGTCGGGACAGGGGGAACACTGAAGCTTTCTTT. This encodes CASSRDRGNTEAFF. Variable domain in full (rest from reference TRBV7-2 and TRBJ1-1): GAGVSQSPSNKVTEKGKDVELRCDPISGHTALYWYRQSLGQGLEFLIYFQGNSAPDKSGLPSDRFSAERTGGSVSTLTIQRTQQEDSAVYLCASSRDRGNTEAFFGQGTRLTVV.

The chain links TRBV18 to TRBJ1-3; D gene unclear. V gave up 5 bases and J gave up 3 bases, with 11 bases separating them. The CDR3 has 14 amino acids. CDR1 and CDR2 from the germline V gene are KGHSH and LQKENI. The chain's CDR3 is CASSSRRDGNTIYF. The DNA for the CDR3 is TGTGCCAGCTCATCGAGGAGGGATGGAAACACCATATATTTT.

This clone was counted only a few times. The chain carries TRBV4-1 and TRBJ1-3; weak D call: TRBD1 (6 bases). Trimming left V 0 bases short and J 1 base short, with 19 bases between. The CDR3 consists of 19 residues. Germline loops: CDR1 MGHRA, CDR2 YSYEKL. CDR3 coding DNA: TGCGCCAGCAGCCAAGAGGGGTTATTACAGGGCCTTTCTGGAAACACCATATATTTT. It specifies CASSQEGLLQGLSGNTIYF.

The chain recombines TRBV6-5 with TRBJ2-7; D unresolved. Trimming left V 2 bases short and J 3 bases short, with 11 bases between. CDR3 length: 14 residues. CDR1 and CDR2 from the germline V gene are MNHEY and SVGAGI. CDR3 region: CASSYQERNYEQYF. The CDR3 nucleotides are TGTGCCAGCAGTTACCAGGAAAGAAACTACGAGCAGTACTTC.

This chain uses TRBV12-5 with TRBJ2-5; 7 positions agree with TRBD1. Germline assignment: CDR1 LGHNT and CDR2 FRNRAP. The trim removed 0 bases at V and 2 bases at J, leaving 12 bases unmatched. The CDR3 length is 18 residues. CDR3 amino acids: CASGLVPLEGQLQETQYF. CDR3 bases: TGTGCTAGTGGTTTGGTACCATTAGAGGGACAGCTACAAGAGACCCAGTACTTC.

V and J are TRBV11-2 and TRBJ1-3, with a possible D match to TRBD1 (6 bases). V was shortened by 4 bases and J by 2 bases, with 12 bases between the two germline ends. Germline loops: CDR1 SGHAT, CDR2 FQNNGV. The CDR3 runs 15 residues. The chain's CDR3 is CASSYSGTTGNTIYF. CDR3 DNA: TGTGCCAGCAGCTACTCCGGGACAACTGGAAACACCATATATTTT.

V usage is TRBV7-2 and J usage is TRBJ2-3; 9 positions agree with TRBD2. Germline CDR1 SGHTA, CDR2 FQGNSA. The V segment lost 5 bases and the J segment 1 base; nucleotides outside the gene matches: 4. CDR3 size: 15 residues. Written as DNA, the CDR3 is TGTGCCAGCAGCCCAGGCGGGGGGGGCACAGATACGCAGTATTTT. This codes for CASSPGGGGTDTQYF.

V usage is TRBV6-5 and J usage is TRBJ2-7; D is perhaps TRBD1 (6 bases). V was cut by 0 bases and J by 3 bases, with 12 bases left in between. Germline V gene data show CDR1 as MNHEY and CDR2 as SVGAGI. This CDR3 is built from 15 residues. The DNA of the CDR3 is TGTGCCAGCAGTTACTCCCGACAGGAAAGCTACGAGCAGTACTTC. Residues: CASSYSRQESYEQYF.

The chain links TRBV7-9 to TRBJ2-4; D may be TRBD2 (6 bases). The CDR3 covers 15 residues. Trimming took off 4 bases at V and 9 bases at J, with 19 bases between the two ends. Looked up from germline, CDR1 is SEHNR and CDR2 is FQNEAQ (reference sequence). The DNA of the CDR3 is TGTGCCAGCAGCTCCGACGCGACTAGGCGGGGCATTCAGTACTTC. Translating gives CASSSDATRRGIQYF.

The V call is TRBV5-6, the J call TRBJ2-5; 8 nucleotides line up with TRBD1. The CDR3 totals 16 residues. The V gene end was trimmed by 5 bases and the J gene end by 2 bases; junction bases not matched to a gene: 11. From germline, CDR1 is SGHDT and CDR2 YYEEEE. The CDR3 sequence: CASSTGTGSVQETQYF. CDR3 in DNA: TGTGCCAGCAGTACCGGGACAGGATCGGTTCAAGAGACCCAGTACTTC. Full variable domain (missing parts from reference TRBV5-6 and TRBJ2-5): DAGVTQSPTHLIKTRGQQVTLRCSPKSGHDTVSWYQQALGQGPQFIFQYYEEEERQRGNFPDRFSGHQFPNYSSELNVNALLLGDSALYLCASSTGTGSVQETQYFGPGTRLLVL.

J is TRBJ2-7 and V is TRBV4-1; 9 nucleotides line up with TRBD1. Per the germline V gene, CDR1 is MGHRA and CDR2 is YSYEKL. V trimming: 1 base; J trimming: 6 bases; junction bases outside the gene matches: 7. This CDR3 has 15 residues. For the CDR3, the DNA is TGCGCCAGCAGCCAAGGGGGGACAGGGAGAGCCGAGCAGTACTTC. Protein product: CASSQGGTGRAEQYF.

The chain combines TRBV2 with TRBJ2-2; TRBD1 matches 10 bases. J gave up 2 bases and V 5 bases, and 5 bases lay outside the gene matches. The CDR3 runs to 16 residues. Germline V gene lookup returns CDR1 SNHLY and CDR2 FYNNEI. CDR3 DNA: TGTGCCAGCAGTTGGACAGGGGGGGGAAACACCGGGGAGCTGTTTTTT. Residues: CASSWTGGGNTGELFF.

The V and J genes are TRBV2 and TRBJ1-1, with a possible D match to TRBD1 (5 bases). V gave up 6 bases and J gave up 4 bases, with 18 bases separating them. Germline-derived CDR1 and CDR2 are SNHLY and FYNNEI. The CDR3 is made up of 15 amino acids. Here the CDR3 DNA reads TGTGCCAGCAGGGCCCAGGGAGGGCCCCGCACTGAAGCTTTCTTT. This translates into CASRAQGGPRTEAFF.

This rearrangement joins TRBV6-5 to TRBJ2-3, with 11 bases that match TRBD2. The CDR3 length is 16 residues. The V gene's germline CDR1 is MNHEY and CDR2 SVGAGI. V lost 4 bases to trimming and J lost 2 bases; unmatched junction nucleotides: 5. The CDR3 spells CASSSRLAGTTDTQYF. In DNA, the CDR3 is TGTGCCAGCAGTTCCCGACTAGCGGGGACCACAGATACGCAGTATTTT.

This sequence joins TRBV6-5 and TRBJ2-7, with TRBD1 as a possible D gene (6 bases). V dropped 7 bases and J dropped 3 bases, with 16 bases sitting between them. This CDR3 has 14 amino acids. Germline CDR1 reads MNHEY; CDR2 reads SVGAGI. The CDR3 DNA reads TGTGCCAGCATTAAGGGGGATTTAGTCTACGAGCAGTACTTC. Encoded protein: CASIKGDLVYEQYF.

The chain has TRBV2 and TRBJ2-3; TRBD2 matches at 11 bases. V was clipped by 6 bases and J by 3 bases; unmatched bases: 8. Germline CDR1 reads SNHLY; CDR2 reads FYNNEI. The CDR3 has 16 amino acids. Written as DNA, the CDR3 is TGTGCCAGCAGCATCTTAGCGGGGGGGCCGACAGATACGCAGTATTTT. This translates into CASSILAGGPTDTQYF. The whole variable domain, filled in from reference TRBV2 and TRBJ2-3, reads EPEVTQTPSHQVTQMGQEVILRCVPISNHLYFYWYRQILGQKVEFLVSFYNNEISEKSEIFDDQFSVERPDGSNFTLKIRSTKLEDSAMYFCASSILAGGPTDTQYFGPGTRLTVL.

In its sample, this clone was seen once. V usage is TRBV6-5 and J usage is TRBJ2-1; tentative D call: TRBD2 (6 bases). Germline-derived CDR1 and CDR2 are MNHEY and SVGAGI. V gave up 0 bases and J gave up 9 bases, with 9 bases separating them. The CDR3 sequence is 13 residues long. In DNA form, the CDR3 reads TGTGCCAGCAGTTACTCGTACGGGAGTGAGCAGTTCTTC. It encodes CASSYSYGSEQFF.

The count of this clone is one. This chain links TRBV7-3 with TRBJ2-2, with TRBD2 as a possible D gene (6 bases). V was pared by 4 bases and J by 7 bases, with 22 bases between. In germline, CDR1 is SGHTA, CDR2 FQGTGA. This CDR3 is 17 amino acids long. Here the CDR3 reads CASSSRRLGPGGGELFF. The CDR3 nucleotides are TGTGCCAGCAGCTCAAGACGCCTAGGACCCGGGGGCGGGGAGCTGTTTTTT.